These T cell receptor beta chains were read from a single sample in a study of blood T cell repertoires in COVID-19. Repertoires were generated with immunoSEQ multiplex PCR, while TCRdb's copy carries only in-frame clones and drops some. The table includes approximately 450,000 clones, around nine tenths detected once. Sample: peripheral blood. All receptors come from a woman between 25 and 40 years old with acute or convalescent COVID-19. Each CDR3 is given with its conserved first and last residue. D genes are given only for firm matches. Clone size is given for some rows only: seen once, a few or many times, or a class if the clone is expanded.

D gene	V gene	J gene	clone size	CDR3 DNA	CDR3 protein
.	TRBV28	TRBJ2-3	.	TGTGCCAGCAGTGCTATTACGGCGGGGACGCAGTATTTT	CASSAITAGTQYF
.	TRBV14	TRBJ2-2	.	TGTGCCAGCAGCCAAACAGGGGAGGACTTTTGGAACACCGGGGAGCTGTTTTTT	CASSQTGEDFWNTGELFF
TRBD1	TRBV7-9	TRBJ2-7	once	TGTGCCAGCAGCTCGGGACAGGGACAACAGTACTTC	CASSSGQGQQYF
.	TRBV5-8	TRBJ1-6	.	TGTGCCAGCAGCTTAATTGGACAGAAGAATTCACCCCTCCACTTT	CASSLIGQKNSPLHF
TRBD2	TRBV7-2	TRBJ2-7	.	TGTGCCAGCAGCCCACCCGGGACTAGCGGGCGGTACGAGCAGTACTTC	CASSPPGTSGRYEQYF
TRBD1	TRBV6-2/TRBV6-3	TRBJ2-1	few	TGTGCCAGCAGCCTGGGGAACAGGGGGCGGGATGAGCAGTTCTTC	CASSLGNRGRDEQFF
TRBD1	TRBV28	TRBJ1-1	.	TGTGCCAGCAGAAGGGGGACAGGGGGCGCACGGACTGAAGCTTTCTTT	CASRRGTGGARTEAFF
.	TRBV18	TRBJ2-3	.	TGTGCCAGCTCACCGGGGGGGCCCGGGGATACGCAGTATTTT	CASSPGGPGDTQYF
TRBD1	TRBV12-3/TRBV12-4	TRBJ1-5	.	TGTGCCAGCAGTAGACAGGGGAATCAGCCCCAGCATTTT	CASSRQGNQPQHF
.	TRBV18	TRBJ2-3	.	TGTGCCAGCTCATGGGACACCAGCACAGATACGCAGTATTTT	CASSWDTSTDTQYF
TRBD2	TRBV10-2	TRBJ2-7	.	TGCGCCAGCAGTGCCTTGACTAGCGGATCCTACGAGCAGTACTTC	CASSALTSGSYEQYF
TRBD1	TRBV5-8	TRBJ2-2	once	TGTGCCAGCAGCTTCGCCTTGACAGGGCCCGGGGAGCTGTTTTTT	CASSFALTGPGELFF
TRBD1	TRBV6-4	TRBJ1-2	.	TGTGCCAGCCTACAGGGGGGCTATGGCTACACCTTC	CASLQGGYGYTF
TRBD1	TRBV18	TRBJ2-7	.	TGTGCCAGCTCCCAAGCAGGGGACAGGCCTCAGGAGCAGTACTTC	CASSQAGDRPQEQYF
.	TRBV10-3	TRBJ1-2	.	TGTGCCATCAGTGAGTCGAATGCAGGGTCTTCTTTTAGGTACACCTTC	CAISESNAGSSFRYTF
.	TRBV20-1	TRBJ1-6	once	TGCAGTGCTAAAGCAGGTTCACCCCTCCACTTT	CSAKAGSPLHF
TRBD2	TRBV6-6	TRBJ2-1	.	TGTGCCAGCAGCCCGGCTAGCGGGGGCCGGAATGAGCAGTTCTTC	CASSPASGGRNEQFF
TRBD1	TRBV29-1	TRBJ1-1	.	TGCAGCGTGACACAGGGGATGAACACTGAAGCTTTCTTT	CSVTQGMNTEAFF
TRBD1	TRBV27	TRBJ2-2	.	TGTGCCAGCAGGACTGGGGACAGGGTGATCGGGGAGCTGTTTTTT	CASRTGDRVIGELFF
.	TRBV7-8	TRBJ1-2	.	TGTGCCAGCAGGGACCCTAGCGGCTACACCTTC	CASRDPSGYTF
TRBD2	TRBV3-1/TRBV3-2	TRBJ2-5	.	TGTGCCAGCAGCCAAGATTTGGCGGGGGGTTGGGAGACCCAGTACTTC	CASSQDLAGGWETQYF
.	TRBV19	TRBJ1-1	.	TGTGCCAGCAGACACGATATGAACACTGAAGCTTTCTTT	CASRHDMNTEAFF
.	TRBV6-5	TRBJ2-7	.	TGTGCCAGCAAGTCAGGGGAGGGTTTTGCCTACGAGCAGTACTTC	CASKSGEGFAYEQYF
.	TRBV6-5	TRBJ2-7	.	TGTGCCAGCCTAGACCAGAATTCCTACGAGCAGTACTTC	CASLDQNSYEQYF
.	TRBV5-4	TRBJ2-7	few	TGTGCCAGCAGCCTCGGACAGTTTTCCTACGAGCAGTACTTC	CASSLGQFSYEQYF
.	TRBV28	TRBJ2-1	few	TGTGCCAGCAGTATGGACAGACCCTACAATGAGCAGTTCTTC	CASSMDRPYNEQFF
TRBD1	TRBV24-1	TRBJ2-3	.	TGTGCCACCAGTGACACCGACAGGGAATTCCGAGATACGCAGTATTTT	CATSDTDREFRDTQYF
.	TRBV27	TRBJ1-1	.	TGTGCCAGCAGTTTCCGAATACCACAGAACACTGAAGCTTTCTTT	CASSFRIPQNTEAFF
TRBD1	TRBV19	TRBJ1-6	.	TGTGCCAGCCGGGACAGGGGCGGTTCACCCCTCCACTTT	CASRDRGGSPLHF
.	TRBV11-3	TRBJ2-7	few	TGTGCCAGCAGCTCAAATTCCTACGAGCAGTACTTC	CASSSNSYEQYF